Shown below are 20 T cell receptor beta chains from a single sample sequenced in a study of blood T cell repertoires in COVID-19. Method: immunoSEQ multiplex PCR; TCRdb's copy keeps in-frame clones and lacks some. The sample carries 390,000 or so clones, 86% recorded once. Sequencing was carried out using peripheral blood. The source is a woman aged 25-40 years with active or convalescent COVID-19.

The chain employs TRBV24-1 and TRBJ2-3; maybe TRBD1 (5 bases). V was trimmed by 5 bases and J by 2 bases, leaving 13 bases between them. Germline values: CDR1 KGHDR, CDR2 SFDVKD. This CDR3 is built from 15 residues. The CDR3 protein is CATSASGLPTDTQYF. The CDR3 bases are TGTGCCACCAGTGCATCAGGGTTACCCACAGATACGCAGTATTTT.

The gene calls are TRBV14 and TRBJ2-7, with 13 positions matching TRBD2. Germline V gives CDR1 SGHDN, CDR2 FVKESK. This CDR3 spans 18 amino acids. V shed 6 bases, J shed 3 bases, and the junction held 14 bases outside the gene matches. This chain's CDR3 is CASSPRWEGLAGFYEQYF. The CDR3 nucleotides are TGTGCCAGCAGTCCAAGATGGGAGGGACTAGCGGGATTCTACGAGCAGTACTTC.

The CDR3 DNA sequence: TGTGCCAGCAGCCAATCTAGTACTGAGCAGTTCTTC. Its protein is CASSQSSTEQFF. The J gene is TRBJ2-1, the V gene TRBV3-1 (or the pseudogene TRBV3-2), with unresolved D. The germline V and J ends were trimmed by 2 bases and 9 bases, with 8 bases remaining between them. Germline CDR1 and CDR2: LGHDT and YNNKEL (reference sequence). The CDR3 totals 12 residues.

This sequence joins TRBV2 and TRBJ2-7, with a possible D match to TRBD1 (6 bases). CDR1 and CDR2 (germline): SNHLY, FYNNEI. There are 13 residues in the CDR3. V was cut by 11 bases and J by 3 bases, with 17 bases left in between. DNA of the CDR3: TGTGCCGTCCCCGGGACATCAGACTACGAGCAGTACTTC. It translates to CAVPGTSDYEQYF.

CDR3 bases: TGCGCCAGCAGTCAACAGGGAATGAACACTGAAGCTTTCTTT. This gives the protein CASSQQGMNTEAFF. The chain joins TRBV10-1 to TRBJ1-1; D is possibly TRBD1 (6 bases). The CDR3 is 14 residues long. The germline CDR1 and CDR2 sequences are WNHNN and SYGVQD (reference sequence). Trimming pared 5 bases from V and 0 bases from J, leaving 10 bases between.

V is TRBV19 and J is TRBJ1-1; a possible D gene is TRBD1 (6 bases). The CDR3 contains 13 residues. V was trimmed by 6 bases and J by 1 base, leaving 9 bases between them. Germline loops: CDR1 LNHDA, CDR2 SQIVND (reference sequence). In nucleotides, the CDR3 is TGTGCCAGTAGCAAGACAGGGAACACTGAAGCTTTCTTT. Amino acid sequence: CASSKTGNTEAFF.

This clone was counted a single time. This chain links TRBV6-6 with TRBJ1-2; D ambiguous. Trimming left V 0 bases short and J 4 bases short, with 9 bases between. Germline CDR1 MNHNY, CDR2 SVGAGI (reference sequence). The CDR3 sequence is 14 residues long. This CDR3 reads CASSYSGEIYGYTF. CDR3 bases: TGTGCCAGCAGTTACTCCGGGGAGATCTATGGCTACACCTTC.

V gene TRBV14 combines with J gene TRBJ1-4; TRBD1 matches 9 bases. Germline V CDR1 and CDR2: SGHDN, FVKESK. The CDR3 runs 16 residues. V lost 4 bases, J lost 7 bases, and 10 bases stayed unmatched. The CDR3 loop is CASSRQGETGPEKLFF. CDR3 bases: TGTGCCAGCAGCCGACAGGGGGAGACCGGGCCTGAAAAACTGTTTTTT.

The chain uses TRBV6-6 and TRBJ1-1; D may be TRBD1 (5 bases). Germline values: CDR1 MNHNY, CDR2 SVGAGI (reference sequence). CDR3 length: 16 residues. Trimming pared 5 bases from V and 4 bases from J, leaving 20 bases between. The CDR3 loop is CASSTSGPLRGTEAFF. DNA for the CDR3: TGTGCCAGCAGTACCTCTGGACCCCTAAGGGGCACTGAAGCTTTCTTT.

The CDR3 coding sequence is TGTGCCAGCAGCTCCGGGACAGAGAACACCGGGGAGCTGTTTTTT. This sequence encodes CASSSGTENTGELFF. The chain joins TRBV4-2 to TRBJ2-2; 7 nucleotides align to TRBD1. Germline V gene data show CDR1 as LGHNA and CDR2 as YNFKEQ. The V segment lost 5 bases and the J segment 1 base; nucleotides outside the gene matches: 4. The CDR3 sequence is 15 residues long.

The chain uses TRBV27 and TRBJ2-1; possibly TRBD1 for D (6 bases). The germline CDR1 and CDR2 sequences are MNHEY and SMNVEV (reference sequence). The CDR3 consists of 16 residues. The V end was cut by 6 bases, the J end by 1 base, with 16 bases between. This chain's CDR3 is CASRTPTGRSYNEQFF. CDR3 bases: TGTGCCAGCAGGACCCCGACAGGTCGTTCCTACAATGAGCAGTTCTTC.

This clone has only one observation. The J gene is TRBJ2-1, the V gene TRBV7-8; TRBD1 aligns across 8 bases. This CDR3 has 15 residues. Germline CDR1 reads SGHVS; CDR2 reads FQNEAQ. V lost 1 base to trimming and J lost 8 bases; unmatched junction nucleotides: 7. CDR3 coding DNA: TGTGCCAGCAGCTTAGAACAGGGGGTTTACGATGAGCAGTTCTTC. This gives the protein CASSLEQGVYDEQFF.

V gene TRBV3-1 (or the pseudogene TRBV3-2) combines with J gene TRBJ1-1, with D unresolved. CDR3 size: 14 residues. CDR1 is LGHDT and CDR2 is YNNKEL in the germline V gene (reference sequence). V lost 4 bases and J 6 bases, leaving 15 bases between the germline ends. The CDR3 here is CASSPSREPAEAFF. CDR3 DNA sequence: TGTGCCAGCAGCCCGAGCCGGGAGCCCGCTGAAGCTTTCTTT.

The count of this clone is one. The chain has TRBV4-1 and TRBJ2-5; 9 bases map to TRBD2. Germline lookup yields CDR1 MGHRA and CDR2 YSYEKL. The trim removed 1 base at V and 5 bases at J, leaving 5 bases unmatched. The CDR3 is 15 residues long. The CDR3 region is CASSQVGGRAETQYF. The CDR3 region has the DNA TGCGCCAGCAGCCAAGTCGGCGGGAGGGCCGAGACCCAGTACTTC.

The chain couples TRBV7-6 to TRBJ2-3; maybe TRBD2 (6 bases). The V gene's germline CDR1 is SGHVS and CDR2 FNYEAQ. There are 16 residues in the CDR3. The V and J ends lost 4 bases and 4 bases respectively, with 18 bases between them. CDR3 sequence: CASSSLRAGTADTQYF. CDR3 bases: TGTGCCAGCAGCTCCCTCCGGGCGGGAACGGCAGATACGCAGTATTTT.

The chain joins TRBV3-1 (or the pseudogene TRBV3-2) to TRBJ2-3, with 11 nucleotides matching TRBD2. Germline V lookup: CDR1 LGHDT, CDR2 YNNKEL (reference sequence). The J segment lost 2 bases and the V segment lost 6 bases, leaving 4 bases of the junction unmatched. CDR3 size: 15 residues. The CDR3 nucleotides read TGTGCCAGCAGAGTACTAGCGGGGGACACAGATACGCAGTATTTT. Its translation is CASRVLAGDTDTQYF.

The table lists this clone with a few counts. The chain employs TRBV7-7 and TRBJ2-7; TRBD2 matches at 8 bases. Germline V gene data show CDR1 as SSHAT and CDR2 as FNYEAQ (reference sequence). J was trimmed by 7 bases and V by 4 bases; bases with no gene match: 12. The CDR3 is 15 amino acids. The CDR3: CASSSTLASGGEQYF. The CDR3 nucleotides read TGTGCCAGCAGCTCTACCCTAGCGTCGGGGGGGGAGCAGTACTTC.

The genes are TRBV3-1 (or the pseudogene TRBV3-2) and TRBJ2-1, with TRBD2 matching over 10 bases. CDR1 and CDR2 from the germline V gene are LGHDT and YNNKEL (reference sequence). The length of the CDR3 is 18 residues. Trimming removed 1 base from V and 5 bases from J; junction bases left unmatched: 11. The CDR3 bases are TGTGCCAGCAGCCAAGGTGGGTTGGGACTAGCGTTTGACAATGAGCAGTTCTTC. It is translated as CASSQGGLGLAFDNEQFF.

This clone came up a few times. The chain has TRBV10-3 and TRBJ1-6; TRBD1 matches at 8 bases. This CDR3 has 14 residues. In germline, CDR1 is ENHRY, CDR2 SYGVKD. With V trimmed by 6 bases and J by 9 bases, 7 bases remained unmatched. CDR3 bases: TGTGCCATCAGCCTGGGACAGGAAAGTTCACCCCTCCACTTT. It codes for CAISLGQESSPLHF.

The V and J genes are TRBV2 and TRBJ1-4, with D perhaps matching TRBD1 (5 bases). Germline values: CDR1 SNHLY, CDR2 FYNNEI. Trimming left V 7 bases short and J 10 bases short, with 13 bases between. The CDR3 runs to 12 residues. The CDR3 loop reads CASKGDLGKLFF. CDR3 bases: TGTGCCAGCAAAGGGGATTTAGGAAAACTGTTTTTT.